What follows is one TCR beta chain and its context. The record originates from a study of blood T cell repertoires in COVID-19. Study-level background: T cells, B-cell-depleted T cells, or PBMCs provided the cDNA or gDNA that served as material.

The CDR3 totals 12 residues. The ends were cut back, 6 bases at V and 9 bases at J, with 12 bases in the middle. The germline V gene encodes CDR1 LGHDT and CDR2 YNNKEL (reference sequence). Libraries were prepared by immunoSEQ multiplex PCR; TCRdb keeps only in-frame clonotypes and omits some of them. The sample comprises 250,000 to 400,000 clones, 90% of which are singletons, and under 3% rests with the top ten. This TCR derives from a woman aged 25 to 39 with COVID-19, enrolled during active disease. Specimen: peripheral blood. This chain uses TRBV3-1 (or the pseudogene TRBV3-2) with TRBJ2-1; the D gene is possibly TRBD2 (5 bases). In DNA, the CDR3 is TGTGCCAGCAGTTATATTCGGGGTGAGCAGTTCTTC. The encoded protein is CASSYIRGEQFF.